This section outlines one TCR beta chain sequence together with its context. The data originate from a study of T cell changes during pregnancy in multiple sclerosis. TCRdb's table, derived via immunoSEQ multiplex PCR, lists solely in-frame clones and lacks some. The sample comprises tens of thousands of clones, around 92% of which are singletons, and less than 3% rests with the top ten. This CDR3 contains 17 residues. V and J are TRBV21-1 and TRBJ2-2; the table's D call, TRBD1, has no DNA check behind it. TRBV21-1 is a recognized pseudogene. The source was peripheral blood, collected in the second trimester of pregnancy. The source of this sequence is a female donor in good health, enrolled as a control in a pregnancy study. The DNA for the CDR3 is TGTGCCAGCAGCCTACTTCGGCAGGTCTTTGTCACCGGGGAGCTGTTTTTT. Translation gives CASSLLRQVFVTGELFF.